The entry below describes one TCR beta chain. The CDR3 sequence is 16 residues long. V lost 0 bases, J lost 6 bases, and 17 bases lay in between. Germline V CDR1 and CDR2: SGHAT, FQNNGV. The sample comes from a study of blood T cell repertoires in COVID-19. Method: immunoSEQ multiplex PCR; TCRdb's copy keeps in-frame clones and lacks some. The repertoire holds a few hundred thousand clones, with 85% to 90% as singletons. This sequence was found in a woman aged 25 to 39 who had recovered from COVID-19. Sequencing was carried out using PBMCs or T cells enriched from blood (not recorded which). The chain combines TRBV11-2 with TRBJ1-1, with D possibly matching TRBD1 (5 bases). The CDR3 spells CASSLDLWGRAPEAFF. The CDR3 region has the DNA TGTGCCAGCAGCTTAGATCTTTGGGGCAGGGCCCCTGAAGCTTTCTTT.